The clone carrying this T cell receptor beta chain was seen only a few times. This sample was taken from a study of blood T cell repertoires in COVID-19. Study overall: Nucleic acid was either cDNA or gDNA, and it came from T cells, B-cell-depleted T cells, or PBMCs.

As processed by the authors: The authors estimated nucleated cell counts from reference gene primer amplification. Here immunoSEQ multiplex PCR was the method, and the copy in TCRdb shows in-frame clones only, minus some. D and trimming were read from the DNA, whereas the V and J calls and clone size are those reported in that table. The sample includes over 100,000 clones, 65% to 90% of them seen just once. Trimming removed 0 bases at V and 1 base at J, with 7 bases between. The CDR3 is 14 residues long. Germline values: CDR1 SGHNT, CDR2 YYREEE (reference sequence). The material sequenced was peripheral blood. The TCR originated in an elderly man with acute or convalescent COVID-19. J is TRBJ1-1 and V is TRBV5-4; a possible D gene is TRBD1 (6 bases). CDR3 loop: CASSLEQGNTEAFF. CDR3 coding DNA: TGTGCCAGCAGCTTGGAACAGGGGAACACTGAAGCTTTCTTT.